This record covers a single T cell receptor beta chain. The antigen is not known. The sample comes from a study of T cell responses to AZD1222 COVID-19 vaccine. The data were produced by immunoSEQ multiplex PCR, yet TCRdb's version contains in-frame clones alone and is incomplete. This sample carries approximately 150,000 clones, 94% of them seen once, and the ten largest clones take roughly 5%. Study-wide results and caveats: The donor group comprised mostly white British people and more females; the analysis possibly underestimated clonal diversity. An increase in Spike-specific TCR breadth and depth was observed after two AZD1222 doses. Reportedly, close to half of spike-specific TCRs are directed against unmutated variant regions.

The CDR3 runs to 14 residues. The germline V and J ends were trimmed by 7 bases and 0 bases, with 11 bases remaining between them. Per germline, CDR1 LNHDA and CDR2 SQIVND (reference sequence). The V call is TRBV19, the J call TRBJ2-3, with D perhaps matching TRBD2 (6 bases). The origin of this receptor is an adult who received the AZD1222 COVID-19 vaccine. The sample consisted of peripheral blood, taken 28 days after the second AZD1222 dose. The CDR3 is CASKEGTSTDTQYF. In nucleotides, the CDR3 is TGTGCCAGTAAGGAGGGTACTAGCACAGATACGCAGTATTTT.